This TCR beta chain was retrieved from a study of blood T cell repertoires in COVID-19. Study as a whole: Collection of acute and convalescent COVID-19 samples took place in the United States, Italy and Spain. Sample material is recorded as cDNA or gDNA derived from T cells, B-cell-depleted T cells, or PBMCs.

Here immunoSEQ multiplex PCR was the method, and the copy in TCRdb shows in-frame clones only, minus some. The top ten hold approximately 4% of the sample, which has about 120,000 clones, approximately 80% seen once. The CDR3 loop spans 15 amino acids. Trimming removed 5 bases from V and 6 bases from J; junction bases left unmatched: 9. CDR1 and CDR2 (germline): MGHDK, SYGVNS. This chain uses TRBV25-1 with TRBJ1-1; 10 nucleotides agree with TRBD1. The sequence derives from an elderly woman with acute or convalescent COVID-19. Sequenced input: peripheral blood. CDR3 nucleotides: TGTGCCAGCAGTCCCCTGGGACAGGGGAGTTCTGAAGCTTTCTTT. Encoded protein: CASSPLGQGSSEAFF. The full variable domain, with the rest looked up from reference TRBV25-1 and TRBJ1-1, is EADIYQTPRYLVIGTGKKITLECSQTMGHDKMYWYQQDPGMELHLIHYSYGVNSTEKGDLSSESTVSRIRTEHFPLTLESARPSHTSQYLCASSPLGQGSSEAFFGQGTRLTVV.